Listed below are T cell receptor beta chains from one sample, sequenced in a study of post-analysis software for immune sequencing data. From the PCR reads, TCRdb called clonotypes with MiXCR, one entry per CDR3 protein. Of some 890,000 distinct CDR3 sequences in the sample, approximately 53% were seen once. Sequences were obtained from blood. These receptors were obtained from a girl aged 5-17 years with multiple sclerosis. Both conserved end residues are part of each CDR3.

>TRBV20-1|TRBJ2-5
CSARDRGRIETQYF
>TRBV2|TRBJ2-3
CASRAGTSGGASTDTQYF
>TRBV7-9|TRBJ2-2
CASSFNPGELFF
>TRBV5-1|TRBJ2-3
CASSLAGGFFTDTQYF
>TRBV12-3/TRBV12-4|TRBJ2-5
CASRPGAGGLMEAGETQYF
>TRBV2|TRBJ2-5
CASRRTSGGRQETQYF
>TRBV7-3|TRBJ2-6
CASSKTGGSGANVLTF
>TRBV29-1|TRBJ1-2
CSVRLGDRGHGYTF
>TRBV20-1|-
CSARAGTSGRGEQYF
>TRBV7-8|TRBJ1-5
CASSPTNPPTNSFHNQPQHF
>TRBV11-2|TRBJ2-6
CASSRNPNVLTF
>TRBV6-5|TRBJ2-1
CASSYKASGVPPYNEQFF
>TRBV7-9|TRBJ2-1
CASSLVGLAHLRKIRDEQFF
>TRBV5-1|TRBJ2-7
CASSLAVGQVYEQYF
>TRBV20-1|TRBJ2-1
CSARLAGTTHNEQFF
>TRBV20-1|TRBJ2-5
CSARERGKETQYF